The 2 T cell receptor beta chains below all came from one sample that was sequenced in a study of human T cells and chemical hapten exposure. As to time point: patch test 2, 6 weeks after DPC sensitization. The treatment denotes: therapeutic diphenylcyclopropenone sensitization with weekly scalp DPC. TCRdb analysed the RACE reads with MiXCR anew, one entry per CDR3 protein. The sample contains about 400,000 distinct CDR3 sequences, roughly 6% of which appear only once. The specimen comprised whole blood, sampled in connection with sensitization to the hapten diphenylcyclopropenone (DPC). Every receptor here comes from a woman aged 18-30 years with alopecia areata. Some clones in this sample may be carry-over from other donors' samples.

This clonotype has just a few counts. The chain is built from TRBV5-1 and TRBJ2-5; perhaps TRBD2 as D (6 bases). CDR1 is SGHRS and CDR2 is YFSETQ in the germline V gene. This CDR3 is 12 amino acids long. The V end was cut by 7 bases, the J end by 4 bases, with 11 bases between. CDR3 residues: CASRRGGETQYF. CDR3 coding DNA: TGCGCCAGCCGGAGGGGCGGAGAGACCCAGTACTTC.

Only a few counts were recorded for this clonotype. The rearrangement joins TRBV6-5 to TRBJ2-1; TRBD1 is a possible D gene (6 bases). The germline V and J ends were trimmed by 2 bases and 6 bases, with 14 bases remaining between them. CDR1 is MNHEY and CDR2 is SVGAGI in the germline V gene. The length of the CDR3 is 15 residues. The chain's CDR3 is CASSYMDSRANEQFF. The CDR3 nucleotides read TGTGCCAGCAGTTACATGGACAGCAGAGCCAATGAGCAGTTCTTC.